The 30 T cell receptor beta chains below come from one sample, sequenced in a study of cytomegalovirus exposure and HLA in healthy donors. It was with 60 Vbeta and 13 Jbeta primers that the PCR ran. The protocol was immunoSEQ multiplex PCR, while the TCRdb copy is restricted to in-frame clones and leaves out a portion. The table records roughly 150,000 clones, 70% to 80% of them present only once. The specimen was PBMCs. The receptors originated from a woman aged 40-49 years in good health and CMV-seronegative.

The rearrangement links TRBV7-2 to TRBJ1-5; the match to TRBD1 covers 8 bases. Germline-derived CDR1 and CDR2 are SGHTA and FQGNSA. J gave up 8 bases and V 5 bases, and 5 bases lay outside the gene matches. CDR3 length equals 13 residues. For the CDR3, the DNA is TGTGCCAGCAGCCCCGGACAGGGTAAGCCCCAGCATTTT. It encodes CASSPGQGKPQHF.

This clone was seen a handful of times. The chain couples TRBV11-3 to TRBJ1-1; D gene ambiguous. The V gene's germline CDR1 is SGHNT and CDR2 YENEEA. There are 13 residues in the CDR3. V lost 6 bases and J 4 bases, leaving 12 bases between the germline ends. The DNA for the CDR3 is TGTGCCAGCAGGGGTCAGATAGCCACTGAAGCTTTCTTT. Translation: CASRGQIATEAFF.

This clone showed up just a few times. The chain couples TRBV4-1 to TRBJ1-1; D is possibly TRBD1 (5 bases). Per germline, CDR1 MGHRA and CDR2 YSYEKL. Trimming shortened V by 4 bases and J by 0 bases, and 15 bases separated the two germline ends. This CDR3 has 16 amino acids. The CDR3 DNA is TGCGCCAGCAGCCCTCCTGTAGGGACTGTGAACACTGAAGCTTTCTTT. This gives the protein CASSPPVGTVNTEAFF.

The chain links TRBV27 to TRBJ1-5; TRBD1 matches 9 bases. V was clipped by 5 bases and J by 7 bases; unmatched bases: 6. Germline lookup yields CDR1 MNHEY and CDR2 SMNVEV (reference sequence). This CDR3 is 14 amino acids long. The chain's CDR3 is CASSGGQGWQPQHF. CDR3 in DNA: TGTGCCAGCAGTGGAGGACAGGGGTGGCAGCCCCAGCATTTT.

Note on this clone: Compared with germline, one end of the junction differs, possibly owing to a read error. The chain uses TRBV11-2 and TRBJ1-1; D not certain. This CDR3 comprises 14 residues. Germline CDR1 is SGHAT and CDR2 is FQNNGV. The CDR3 DNA is TGTGCCAGCGGCTTCCCGGGATCCGGCACTGAAGCTTTCTTT. It specifies CASGFPGSGTEAFF.

This chain uses TRBV10-1 with TRBJ2-7; 8 nucleotides match TRBD1. The CDR3 length is 13 residues. Germline V gives CDR1 WNHNN, CDR2 SYGVQD (reference sequence). After removal of 1 base from V and 7 bases from J, the junction contained 3 bases not matched to a gene. DNA of the CDR3: TGCGCCAGCAGTGAGTTCACAGGGGGAGAGCAGTACTTC. It translates to CASSEFTGGEQYF.

The gene calls are TRBV19 and TRBJ1-5, with a tentative D call TRBD1 (5 bases). Trimming took 5 bases from V and 1 from J, leaving 12 bases between them. The germline gives CDR1 LNHDA, CDR2 SQIVND (reference sequence). This CDR3 spans 15 amino acids. Written as DNA, the CDR3 is TGTGCCAGTAGTGTTGGGGCTCCGAGCAATCAGCCCCAGCATTTT. It codes for CASSVGAPSNQPQHF.

This clone occurred a few times. The chain employs TRBV27 and TRBJ1-5; TRBD1 matches 9 bases. The junction had 8 bases not matched to a gene; V was cut back by 0 bases and J by 8 bases. CDR1 MNHEY and CDR2 SMNVEV come from the germline V gene (reference sequence). The length of the CDR3 is 16 residues. CDR3 residues: CASSLSGDRAREPQHF. The CDR3 DNA sequence: TGTGCCAGCAGTTTATCGGGGGACAGGGCCCGGGAGCCCCAGCATTTT.

This chain uses TRBV11-2 with TRBJ2-5; 9 bases align to TRBD1. The better agreement between TRBJ2-7 and the DNA end casts doubt on the J call. In germline, CDR1 is SGHAT, CDR2 FQNNGV. The CDR3 is 15 amino acids. The CDR3 DNA reads TGTGCCAGCAGCCCCGGGACAGGGTTCTCCTACGAGCAGTACTTC. It yields the protein CASSPGTGFSYEQYF.

The chain couples TRBV18 to TRBJ2-1; 8 nucleotides line up with TRBD1. The germline V gene has CDR1 KGHSH and CDR2 LQKENI. The CDR3 is 15 amino acids. J lost 6 bases, V lost 0 bases, and 4 bases had no gene match. The CDR3 reads CASSPPDRAGNEQFF. CDR3 bases: TGTGCCAGCTCACCACCGGACAGGGCAGGCAATGAGCAGTTCTTC.

This sequence joins TRBV7-2 and TRBJ2-3, with 8 bases lining up with TRBD2. The length of the CDR3 is 16 residues. Germline values: CDR1 SGHTA, CDR2 FQGNSA. J gave up 0 bases and V 5 bases, and 7 bases lay outside the gene matches. CDR3 amino acids: CASSRTLAGSTDTQYF. The DNA for the CDR3 is TGTGCCAGCAGCCGTACCTTAGCGGGGAGCACAGATACGCAGTATTTT. The variable domain in full, with the rest retrieved from reference TRBV7-2 and TRBJ2-3, is GAGVSQSPSNKVTEKGKDVELRCDPISGHTALYWYRQSLGQGLEFLIYFQGNSAPDKSGLPSDRFSAERTGGSVSTLTIQRTQQEDSAVYLCASSRTLAGSTDTQYFGPGTRLTVL.

The chain joins TRBV15 to TRBJ2-1; 9 nucleotides match TRBD2. The CDR3 loop spans 15 amino acids. Looked up from germline, CDR1 is LNHNV and CDR2 is YYDKDF (reference sequence). J was trimmed by 7 bases and V by 2 bases; bases with no gene match: 6. CDR3 nucleotide sequence: TGTGCCACCAGCAGATTCGGACTAGCGATTAATGAGCAGTTCTTC. It translates to CATSRFGLAINEQFF.

V is TRBV18 and J is TRBJ1-5, with 8 positions matching TRBD1. This CDR3 is built from 14 residues. Germline assignment: CDR1 KGHSH and CDR2 LQKENI. V gave up 3 bases and J gave up 5 bases; unmatched junction bases: 3. In DNA form, the CDR3 reads TGTGCCAGCTCACCTTTGACAGGGGATCAGCCCCAGCATTTT. Protein: CASSPLTGDQPQHF.

This rearrangement joins TRBV11-2 to TRBJ2-2; unclear D gene. CDR1 is SGHAT and CDR2 is FQNNGV in the germline V gene. This CDR3 is built from 17 residues. Deletions cut 5 bases from V and 0 bases from J, with 16 bases between. CDR3 amino acids: CASSTLWAGTNTGELFF. DNA of the CDR3: TGTGCCAGCAGCACCCTTTGGGCAGGAACGAACACCGGGGAGCTGTTTTTT. Combining the CDR3 with reference TRBV11-2 and TRBJ2-2 gives the whole variable domain EAGVAQSPRYKIIEKRQSVAFWCNPISGHATLYWYQQILGQGPKLLIQFQNNGVVDDSQLPKDRFSAERLKGVDSTLKIQPAKLEDSAVYLCASSTLWAGTNTGELFFGEGSRLTVL.

The genes are TRBV11-3 and TRBJ1-3; 8 nucleotides match TRBD1. Per germline, CDR1 SGHNT and CDR2 YENEEA. This CDR3 spans 15 amino acids. J lost 4 bases, V lost 5 bases, and 7 bases had no gene match. The CDR3 is CASSPTGDGGNTIYF. The CDR3 nucleotides are TGTGCCAGCAGCCCGACAGGGGACGGGGGAAACACCATATATTTT.

This clone has just one count. The chain carries TRBV18 and TRBJ2-7; 9 positions agree with TRBD1. CDR1 is KGHSH and CDR2 is LQKENI in the germline V gene. The ends lost 3 bases at V and 2 bases at J; junction bases unmatched: 8. The CDR3 runs to 16 residues. The CDR3 nucleotides read TGTGCCAGCTCACCGGTTGGGACAGGGTGGGCCTACGAGCAGTACTTC. This gives the protein CASSPVGTGWAYEQYF.

The genes are TRBV4-2 and TRBJ1-2; no reliable D call. Germline assignment: CDR1 LGHNA and CDR2 YNFKEQ. The CDR3 covers 15 residues. V was clipped by 1 base and J by 0 bases, with 9 bases between them. The CDR3 DNA sequence: TGTGCCAGCAGCCAAGGACTTCTCACTAACTATGGCTACACCTTC. Encoded protein: CASSQGLLTNYGYTF.

CDR3 bases: TGTGCCAGCAGCTTAGTTTCGGGTAATGGAAACACCATATATTTT. Encoded protein: CASSLVSGNGNTIYF. The chain carries TRBV11-2 and TRBJ1-3; D unclear. The CDR3 is 15 residues long. The V end lost 1 base, the J end lost 3 bases, and 10 bases lay between the germline ends. Germline CDR1 SGHAT, CDR2 FQNNGV.

The rearrangement links TRBV6-5 to TRBJ2-1; TRBD1 agrees at 10 bases. CDR3 size: 15 residues. Germline V lookup: CDR1 MNHEY, CDR2 SVGAGI. V lost 5 bases, J lost 3 bases, and 4 bases stayed unmatched. CDR3 sequence: CASSPDRGFYNEQFF. CDR3 DNA: TGTGCCAGCAGTCCGGACAGGGGGTTCTACAATGAGCAGTTCTTC.

The V and J genes are TRBV11-2 and TRBJ1-1, with a tentative D call TRBD1 (5 bases). The CDR3 length is 14 residues. The V gene's germline CDR1 is SGHAT and CDR2 FQNNGV. V gave up 0 bases and J gave up 10 bases, with 15 bases separating them. CDR3 DNA sequence: TGTGCCAGCAGCTTAGACAGGGCCCCGGTTCGAGCTTTCTTT. It yields the protein CASSLDRAPVRAFF.

This chain connects TRBV10-3 to TRBJ2-7; TRBD2 matches 7 bases. V was clipped by 4 bases and J by 6 bases; unmatched bases: 9. Looked up from germline, CDR1 is ENHRY and CDR2 is SYGVKD. This CDR3 contains 14 residues. CDR3 loop: CAISVVAGDGEQYF. In DNA, the CDR3 is TGTGCCATCAGTGTTGTGGCGGGAGATGGCGAGCAGTACTTC.

The V and J genes are TRBV29-1 and TRBJ2-1; maybe TRBD1 (6 bases). V was cut by 6 bases and J by 5 bases, with 14 bases left in between. CDR1 and CDR2 (germline): SQVTM, ANQGSEA. The CDR3 is 13 residues long. CDR3 region: CSVGRTGNNEQFF. The DNA for the CDR3 is TGCAGCGTCGGGCGTACAGGGAACAATGAGCAGTTCTTC.

This chain joins TRBV4-1 and TRBJ2-2; D perhaps matches TRBD2 (6 bases). Germline V gives CDR1 MGHRA, CDR2 YSYEKL. V was cut by 0 bases and J by 5 bases, with 10 bases left in between. This CDR3 has 15 residues. CDR3 DNA: TGCGCCAGCAGCCAAGATGGAGGGATAACCGGGGAGCTGTTTTTT. It yields the protein CASSQDGGITGELFF.

The chain is built from TRBV15 and TRBJ2-3, with 12 positions matching TRBD2. Germline V lookup: CDR1 LNHNV, CDR2 YYDKDF (reference sequence). This CDR3 has 15 residues. Trimming cost V 0 bases and J 12 bases; bases outside gene matches: 7. CDR3 DNA sequence: TGTGCCACCAGCAGAGAACTAGCGGGGGGTTCTTCCCAGTATTTT. Its translation: CATSRELAGGSSQYF.

As concerns this clone: Germline and junction disagree at one end, which may indicate a read error. This chain uses TRBV7-9 with TRBJ2-2; D is perhaps TRBD1 (5 bases). The germline CDR1 and CDR2 sequences are SEHNR and FQNEAQ (reference sequence). The CDR3 extends over 15 amino acids. In DNA form, the CDR3 reads TGTTCCAGCAGCTGGGGCTCGGTCGGACCCGGGGAGCTGTTTTTT. As protein: CSSSWGSVGPGELFF. The whole variable domain, remainder taken from reference TRBV7-9 and TRBJ2-2, is DTGVSQNPRHKITKRGQNVTFRCDPISEHNRLYWYRQTLGQGPEFLTYFQNEAQLEKSRLLSDRFSAERPKGSFSTLEIQRTEQGDSAMYLCSSSWGSVGPGELFFGEGSRLTVL.

The rearrangement links TRBV28 to TRBJ1-1; the D gene is possibly TRBD1 (5 bases). Germline CDR1 is MDHEN and CDR2 is SYDVKM. This CDR3 is 15 amino acids long. Trimming pared 11 bases from V and 0 bases from J, leaving 19 bases between. The CDR3 DNA follows: TGTGCCCATTCGGCGACAGTGGGTATGAACACTGAAGCTTTCTTT. This encodes CAHSATVGMNTEAFF.

As concerns this clone: The junction and the germline gene differ at one end; a read error may be behind it. The rearrangement uses TRBV30 and TRBJ2-6; the D gene is possibly TRBD1 (5 bases). The CDR3 spans 15 residues. Germline assignment: CDR1 GTSNPN and CDR2 SVGIG (reference sequence). CDR3 bases: TGTGCCTGGAGTAAAGCCAGCTCTGGGGCCAACGGCCTGACTTTC. Translating gives CAWSKASSGANGLTF.

The chain employs TRBV6-5 and TRBJ1-3; D uncertain. V was cut by 5 bases and J by 4 bases, with 6 bases left in between. Germline CDR1 and CDR2: MNHEY and SVGAGI. This CDR3 spans 12 amino acids. CDR3 DNA: TGTGCCAGCAGTACAGCCGGAAACACCATATATTTT. Translating it yields CASSTAGNTIYF.

The J gene is TRBJ2-1, the V gene TRBV7-3, with 8 positions matching TRBD1. Trimming at V came to 5 bases and at J to 5 bases, leaving 8 bases not matched to a gene. The CDR3 runs to 15 residues. Germline lookup yields CDR1 SGHTA and CDR2 FQGTGA. This chain's CDR3 is CASSTGRTGHNEQFF. In DNA, the CDR3 is TGTGCCAGCAGCACCGGCCGGACAGGGCACAATGAGCAGTTCTTC.

The J gene is TRBJ2-7, the V gene TRBV6-5; D is possibly TRBD1 (5 bases). The CDR3 loop spans 13 amino acids. Germline V gene sequence: CDR1 MNHEY, CDR2 SVGAGI. The germline V and J ends were trimmed by 10 bases and 2 bases, with 15 bases remaining between them. CDR3 loop: CATSLQGAYEQYF. Here the CDR3 DNA reads TGTGCCACGTCGCTTCAGGGCGCCTACGAGCAGTACTTC.